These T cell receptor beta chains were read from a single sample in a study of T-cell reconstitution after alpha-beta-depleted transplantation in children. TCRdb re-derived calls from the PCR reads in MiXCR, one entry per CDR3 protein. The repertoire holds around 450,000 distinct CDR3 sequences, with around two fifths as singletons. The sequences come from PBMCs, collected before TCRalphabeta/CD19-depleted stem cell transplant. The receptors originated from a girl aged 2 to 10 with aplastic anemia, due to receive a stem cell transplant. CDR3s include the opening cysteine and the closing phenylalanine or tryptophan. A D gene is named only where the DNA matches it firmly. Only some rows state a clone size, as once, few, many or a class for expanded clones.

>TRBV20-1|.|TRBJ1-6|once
TGCAGTGCTAGATTTAGGGCCTCTACACCCCTCCACTTT
CSARFRASTPLHF
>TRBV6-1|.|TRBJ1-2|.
TGTGCCAGCAGTGAAGGAAGGAATTCCTATGGCTACACCTTC
CASSEGRNSYGYTF
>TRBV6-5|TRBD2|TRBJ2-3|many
TGTGCCAGCAGTTACTCTGGCCTAGCGGGGACAGATACGCAGTATTTT
CASSYSGLAGTDTQYF
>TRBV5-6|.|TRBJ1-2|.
TGTGCCAGCAGCATGGGGATTCGAGGCTACACCTTC
CASSMGIRGYTF
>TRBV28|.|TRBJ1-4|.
TGTGCCAGCAGCCGTTCCTCCGGGCCCAAATATGAAAAACTGTTTTTT
CASSRSSGPKYEKLFF
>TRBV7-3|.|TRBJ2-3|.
TGTGCCAGCAGCTTAGTGGGGGTAGGGGCGACAGATACGCAGTATTTT
CASSLVGVGATDTQYF
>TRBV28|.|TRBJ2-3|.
TGTGCCAGCAGTTCGCTGGACGGAAGCACAGATACGCAGTATTTT
CASSSLDGSTDTQYF
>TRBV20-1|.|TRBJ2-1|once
TGCAGTGCTAGGGAGAGGGGGGACAATGAGCAGTTCTTC
CSARERGDNEQFF
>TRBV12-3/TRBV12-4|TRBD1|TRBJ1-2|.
TGTGCCAGCAATCCGGGACAGGAGATTGGTGGCTACACCTTC
CASNPGQEIGGYTF
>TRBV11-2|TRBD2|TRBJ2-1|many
TGTGCCAGCAGCTCGCTAGCGGGAAACTACAATGAGCAGTTCTTC
CASSSLAGNYNEQFF
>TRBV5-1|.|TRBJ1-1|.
TGCGCCAGCAGCCTATCTCCCGGGACTGAAGCTTTCTTT
CASSLSPGTEAFF
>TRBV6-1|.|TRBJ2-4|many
TGTGCCAGCAGCCGATCAGGGAGCAACATTCAGTACTTC
CASSRSGSNIQYF
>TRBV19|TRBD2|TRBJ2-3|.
TGTGCCAGTAGCGATTTTAGCGGGAGTAGAACAGATACGCAGTATTTT
CASSDFSGSRTDTQYF
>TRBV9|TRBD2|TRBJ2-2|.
TGTGCCAGCAGCGTAGCGGCGGGAGAGAGAACCGGGGAGCTGTTTTTT
CASSVAAGERTGELFF
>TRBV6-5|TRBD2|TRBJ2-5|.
TGTGCCAGCAGTTATGGTGGTAGCGGGTACCAAGAGACCCAGTACTTC
CASSYGGSGYQETQYF
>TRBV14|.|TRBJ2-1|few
TGTGCCAGCAGCCAACCAGATGAAGATAGGGTCCTCTCCTACAATGAGCAGTTCTTC
CASSQPDEDRVLSYNEQFF
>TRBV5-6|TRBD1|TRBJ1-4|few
TGTGCCAGCAGCTTGGGGACAGGGTATGAAAAACTGTTTTTT
CASSLGTGYEKLFF
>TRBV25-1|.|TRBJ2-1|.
TGTGCCAGCTCTCTTCCGGGCCTGACGAACAATGAGCAGTTCTTC
CASSLPGLTNNEQFF
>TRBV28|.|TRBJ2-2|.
TGTGCCAGCACTCTCCGGGGCACGAACACCGGGGAGCTGTTTTTT
CASTLRGTNTGELFF
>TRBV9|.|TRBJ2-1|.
TGTGCCAGCAGCGCCGGGACAAACAATGAGCAGTTCTTC
CASSAGTNNEQFF
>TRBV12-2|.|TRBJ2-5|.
TGTGCAAGTCGCCCCAGGGAGACCCAGTACTTC
CASRPRETQYF
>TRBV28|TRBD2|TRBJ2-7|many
TGTGCCAGCAGTACCCCGACTAGCGGGAGGCTCTACGAGCAGTACTTC
CASSTPTSGRLYEQYF
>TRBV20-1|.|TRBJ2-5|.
TGCAGTGCTTCCCGACAGGCGGTAGAGACCCAGTACTTC
CSASRQAVETQYF
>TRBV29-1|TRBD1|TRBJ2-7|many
TGCAGCGTTGAAGATCGATTTGGGACAGGGTCCTACGAGCAGTACTTC
CSVEDRFGTGSYEQYF
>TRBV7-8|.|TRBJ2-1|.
TGTGCCAGCAGCTTAGGACTAGTCAATGAGCAGTTCTTC
CASSLGLVNEQFF
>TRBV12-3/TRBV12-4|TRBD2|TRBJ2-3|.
TGTGCCAGCAGTCGGGACGGGAGGCCTGACACAGATACGCAGTATTTT
CASSRDGRPDTDTQYF
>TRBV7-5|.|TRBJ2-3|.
.
CISVPEAYMTSGSVFPDTQYF
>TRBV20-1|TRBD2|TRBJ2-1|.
TGCAGTGCTACGCGACTAGCGGGAGATCGAAAGAATTACAATGAGCAGTTCTTC
CSATRLAGDRKNYNEQFF
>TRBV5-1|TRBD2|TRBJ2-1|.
TGCGCCAGCAGCCCTGGACTAGCGGGCAGCTCCTACAATGAGCAGTTCTTC
CASSPGLAGSSYNEQFF
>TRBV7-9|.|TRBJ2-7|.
TGTGCCAGCAGCTTATCTCGGGACTCCATCTACGAGCAGTACTTC
CASSLSRDSIYEQYF
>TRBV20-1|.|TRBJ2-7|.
TGCAGTGCTAGTGCCTTTGTGGGGGGGGCTCCCTTCGAGCAGTACTTC
CSASAFVGGAPFEQYF
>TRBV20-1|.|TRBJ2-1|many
TGCAGTGCTAGAGATCGGTCGGGAGCCTACAATGAGCAGTTCTTC
CSARDRSGAYNEQFF
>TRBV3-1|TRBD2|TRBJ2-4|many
TGTGCCAGCAGCCTCCAAGCGGGGCTAGCCAAAAACATTCAGTACTTC
CASSLQAGLAKNIQYF
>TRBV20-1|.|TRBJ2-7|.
TGCAGTGCGCCCTCCAGGGGCTACGAGCAGTACTTC
CSAPSRGYEQYF
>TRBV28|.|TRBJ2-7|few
TGTGCCAGCAGTTATAGGGAGACTCGGCAGTACTTC
CASSYRETRQYF